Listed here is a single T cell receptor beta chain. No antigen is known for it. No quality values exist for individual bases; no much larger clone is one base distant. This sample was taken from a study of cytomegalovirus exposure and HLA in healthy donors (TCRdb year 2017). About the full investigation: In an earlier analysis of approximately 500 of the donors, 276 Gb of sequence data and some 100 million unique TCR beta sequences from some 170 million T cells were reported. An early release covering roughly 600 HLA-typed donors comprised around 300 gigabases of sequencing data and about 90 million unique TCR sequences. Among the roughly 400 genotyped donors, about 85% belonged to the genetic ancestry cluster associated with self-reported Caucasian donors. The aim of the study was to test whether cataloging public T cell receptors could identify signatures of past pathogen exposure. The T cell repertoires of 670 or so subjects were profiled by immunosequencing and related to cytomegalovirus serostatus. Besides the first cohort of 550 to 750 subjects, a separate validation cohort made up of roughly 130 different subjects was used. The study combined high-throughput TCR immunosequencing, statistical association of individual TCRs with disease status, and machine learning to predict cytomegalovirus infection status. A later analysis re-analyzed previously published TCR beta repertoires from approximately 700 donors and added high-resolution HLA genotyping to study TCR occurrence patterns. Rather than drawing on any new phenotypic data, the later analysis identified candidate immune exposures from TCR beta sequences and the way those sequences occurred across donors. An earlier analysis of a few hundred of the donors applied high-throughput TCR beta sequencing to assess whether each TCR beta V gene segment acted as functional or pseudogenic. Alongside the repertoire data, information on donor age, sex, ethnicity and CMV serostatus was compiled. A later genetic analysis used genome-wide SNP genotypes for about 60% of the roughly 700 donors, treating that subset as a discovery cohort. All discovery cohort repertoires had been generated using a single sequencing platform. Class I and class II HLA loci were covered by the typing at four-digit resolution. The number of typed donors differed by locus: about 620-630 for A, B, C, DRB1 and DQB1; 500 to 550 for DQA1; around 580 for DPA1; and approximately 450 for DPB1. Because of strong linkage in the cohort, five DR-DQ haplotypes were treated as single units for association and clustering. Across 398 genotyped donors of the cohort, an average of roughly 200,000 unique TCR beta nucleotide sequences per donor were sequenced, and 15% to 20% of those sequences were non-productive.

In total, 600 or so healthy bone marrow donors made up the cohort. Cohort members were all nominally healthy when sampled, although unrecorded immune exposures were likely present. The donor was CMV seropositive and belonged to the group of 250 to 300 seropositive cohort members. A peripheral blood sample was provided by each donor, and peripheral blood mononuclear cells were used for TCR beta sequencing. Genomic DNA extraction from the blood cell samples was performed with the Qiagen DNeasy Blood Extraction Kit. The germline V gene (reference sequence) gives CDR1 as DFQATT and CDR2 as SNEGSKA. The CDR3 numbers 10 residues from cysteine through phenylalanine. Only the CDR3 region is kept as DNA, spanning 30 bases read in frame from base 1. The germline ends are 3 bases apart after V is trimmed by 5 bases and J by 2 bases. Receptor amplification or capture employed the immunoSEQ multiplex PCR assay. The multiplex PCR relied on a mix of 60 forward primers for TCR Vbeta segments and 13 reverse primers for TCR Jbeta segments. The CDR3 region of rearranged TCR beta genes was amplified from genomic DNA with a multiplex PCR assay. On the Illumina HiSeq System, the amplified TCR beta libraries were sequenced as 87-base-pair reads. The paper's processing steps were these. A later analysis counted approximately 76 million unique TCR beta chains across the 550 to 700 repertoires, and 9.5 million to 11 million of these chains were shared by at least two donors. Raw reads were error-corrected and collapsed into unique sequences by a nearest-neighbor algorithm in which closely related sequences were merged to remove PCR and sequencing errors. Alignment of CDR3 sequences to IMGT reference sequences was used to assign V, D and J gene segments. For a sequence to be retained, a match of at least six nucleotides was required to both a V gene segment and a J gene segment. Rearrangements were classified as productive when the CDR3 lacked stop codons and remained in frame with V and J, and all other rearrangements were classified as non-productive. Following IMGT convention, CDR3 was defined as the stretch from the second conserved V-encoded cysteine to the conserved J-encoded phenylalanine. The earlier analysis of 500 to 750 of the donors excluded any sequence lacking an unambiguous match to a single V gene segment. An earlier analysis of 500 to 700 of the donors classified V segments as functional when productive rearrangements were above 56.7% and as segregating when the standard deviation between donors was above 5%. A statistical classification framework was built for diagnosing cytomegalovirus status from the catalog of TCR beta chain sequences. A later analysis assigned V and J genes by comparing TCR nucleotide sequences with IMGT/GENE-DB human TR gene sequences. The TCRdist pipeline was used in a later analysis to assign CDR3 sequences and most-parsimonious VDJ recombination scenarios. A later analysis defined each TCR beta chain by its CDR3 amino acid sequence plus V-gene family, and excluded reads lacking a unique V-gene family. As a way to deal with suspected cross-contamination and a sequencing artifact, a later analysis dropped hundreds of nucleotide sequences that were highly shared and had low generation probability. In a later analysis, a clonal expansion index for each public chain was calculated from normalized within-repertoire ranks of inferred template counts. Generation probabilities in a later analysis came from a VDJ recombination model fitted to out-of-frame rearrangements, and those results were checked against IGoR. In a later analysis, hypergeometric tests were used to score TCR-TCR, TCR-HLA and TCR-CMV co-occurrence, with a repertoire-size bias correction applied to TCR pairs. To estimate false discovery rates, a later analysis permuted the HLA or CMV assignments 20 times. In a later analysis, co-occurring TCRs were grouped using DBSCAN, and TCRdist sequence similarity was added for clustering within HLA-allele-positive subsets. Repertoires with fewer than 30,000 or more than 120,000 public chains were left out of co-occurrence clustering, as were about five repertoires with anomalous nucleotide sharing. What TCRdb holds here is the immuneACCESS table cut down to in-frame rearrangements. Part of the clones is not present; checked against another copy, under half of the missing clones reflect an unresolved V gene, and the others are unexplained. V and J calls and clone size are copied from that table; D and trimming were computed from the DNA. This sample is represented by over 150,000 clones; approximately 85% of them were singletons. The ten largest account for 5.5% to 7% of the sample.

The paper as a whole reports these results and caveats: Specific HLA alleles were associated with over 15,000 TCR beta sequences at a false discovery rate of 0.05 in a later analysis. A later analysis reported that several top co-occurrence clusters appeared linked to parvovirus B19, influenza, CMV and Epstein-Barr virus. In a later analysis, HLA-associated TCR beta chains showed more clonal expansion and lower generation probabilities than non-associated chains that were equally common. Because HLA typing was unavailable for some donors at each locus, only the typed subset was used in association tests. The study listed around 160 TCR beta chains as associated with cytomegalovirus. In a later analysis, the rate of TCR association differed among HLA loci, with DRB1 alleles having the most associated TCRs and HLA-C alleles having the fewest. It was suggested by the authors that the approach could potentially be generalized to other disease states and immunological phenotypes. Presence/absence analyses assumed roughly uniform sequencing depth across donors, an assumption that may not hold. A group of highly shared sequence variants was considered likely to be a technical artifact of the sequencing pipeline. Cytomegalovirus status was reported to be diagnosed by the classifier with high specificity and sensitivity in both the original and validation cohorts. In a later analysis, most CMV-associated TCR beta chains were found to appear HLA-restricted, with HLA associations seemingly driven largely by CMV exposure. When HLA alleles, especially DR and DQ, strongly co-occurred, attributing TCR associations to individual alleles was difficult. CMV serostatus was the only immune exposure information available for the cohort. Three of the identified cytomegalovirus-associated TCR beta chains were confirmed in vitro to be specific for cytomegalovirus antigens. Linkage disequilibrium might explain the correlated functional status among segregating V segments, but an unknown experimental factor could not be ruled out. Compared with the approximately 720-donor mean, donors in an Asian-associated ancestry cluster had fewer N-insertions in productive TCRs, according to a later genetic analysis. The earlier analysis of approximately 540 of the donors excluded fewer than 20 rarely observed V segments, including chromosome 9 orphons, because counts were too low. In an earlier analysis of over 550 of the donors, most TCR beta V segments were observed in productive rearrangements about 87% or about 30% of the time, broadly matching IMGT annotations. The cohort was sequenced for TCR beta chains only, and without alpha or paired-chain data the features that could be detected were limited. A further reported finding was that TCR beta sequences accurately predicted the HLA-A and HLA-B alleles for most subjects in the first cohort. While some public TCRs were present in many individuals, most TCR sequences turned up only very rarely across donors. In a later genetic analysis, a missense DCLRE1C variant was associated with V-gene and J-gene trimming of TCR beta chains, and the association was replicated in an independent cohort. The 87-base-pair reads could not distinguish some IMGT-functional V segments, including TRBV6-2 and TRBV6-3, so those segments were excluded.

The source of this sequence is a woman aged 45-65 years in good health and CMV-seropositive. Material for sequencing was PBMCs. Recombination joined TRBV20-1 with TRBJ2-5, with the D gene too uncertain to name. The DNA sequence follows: TGCAGTGCTCTTCAAGAGACCCAGTACTTC. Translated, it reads CSALQETQYF.